The present T cell receptor (beta chain) was sequenced within a study of blood T cell repertoires in COVID-19. About the research overall: The United States, Italy and Spain supplied acute and convalescent COVID-19 samples.

Study processing details: Nucleated cell number was recorded as an estimate derived from reference gene primer amplification. Using immunoSEQ multiplex PCR, the repertoire was profiled, and TCRdb retains in-frame clones only, with some absent. V and J calls and clone size come straight from that table; D and trimming were deduced from the DNA. The sample shows 60,000 to 75,000 clones, 79% of them seen only once. This CDR3 region has 15 residues. Trimming cost V 4 bases and J 4 bases; bases outside gene matches: 7. Germline assignment: CDR1 LGHNT and CDR2 FRNRAP. Sequenced sample: peripheral blood. The receptor was derived from a woman aged 70-85 years with acute or convalescent COVID-19. This sequence joins TRBV12-5 and TRBJ1-1, with 9 bases identical to TRBD1. This CDR3 is CASGSYGQGSTEAFF. In nucleotides, the CDR3 is TGTGCTAGTGGTTCTTACGGACAGGGGTCCACTGAAGCTTTCTTT. The full variable domain, rest sourced from reference TRBV12-5 and TRBJ1-1, is DARVTQTPRHKVTEMGQEVTMRCQPILGHNTVFWYRQTMMQGLELLAYFRNRAPLDDSGMPKDRFSAEMPDATLATLKIQPSEPRDSAVYFCASGSYGQGSTEAFFGQGTRLTVV.